This is a list of T cell receptor beta chains from one sample in a study of cytomegalovirus exposure and HLA in healthy donors. Libraries were prepared by immunoSEQ multiplex PCR; TCRdb keeps only in-frame clonotypes and omits some of them. The sample carries approximately 100,000 clones, approximately 80% recorded once. Sequencing input: PBMCs. These receptors all come from a woman aged 40 to 50 in good health and CMV-seronegative. Both conserved end residues are part of each CDR3. A D gene is named only where the DNA matches it firmly. Not all rows give a size; the values are once, few, many and, for expanded clones, a class.

V: TRBV7-9
size: once
J: TRBJ1-1
D: TRBD1
CDR3: CASAVPFKTGGGMNTEAFF
DNA: TGTGCCAGCGCCGTCCCGTTCAAGACAGGGGGCGGGATGAACACTGAAGCTTTCTTT

V: TRBV6-1
size: NA
J: TRBJ2-2
D: NA
CDR3: CASTRGANTGELFF
DNA: TGTGCCAGCACCAGGGGTGCGAACACCGGGGAGCTGTTTTTT

V: TRBV6-5
size: NA
J: TRBJ1-1
D: NA
CDR3: CASSYSNLGGTEAFF
DNA: TGTGCCAGCAGTTACTCGAATCTGGGGGGCACTGAAGCTTTCTTT

V: TRBV19
size: NA
J: TRBJ2-1
D: TRBD1
CDR3: CASSPRDRGSNEQFF
DNA: TGTGCCAGTAGCCCGAGGGACAGGGGTAGCAATGAGCAGTTCTTC

V: TRBV27
size: NA
J: TRBJ2-7
D: NA
CDR3: CASSLGHGAYEQYF
DNA: TGTGCCAGCAGTTTAGGGCACGGGGCCTACGAGCAGTACTTC

V: TRBV19
size: NA
J: TRBJ1-6
D: NA
CDR3: CASSTTGIESPLHF
DNA: TGTGCCAGTAGTACCACAGGGATTGAATCACCCCTCCACTTT

V: TRBV5-4
size: NA
J: TRBJ2-5
D: TRBD2
CDR3: CASSQREPKETQYF
DNA: TGTGCCAGCAGCCAGCGGGAGCCCAAAGAGACCCAGTACTTC

V: TRBV10-2
size: once
J: TRBJ2-5
D: TRBD1
CDR3: CASTTGQGLQETQYF
DNA: TGCGCCAGCACCACCGGACAGGGGCTCCAAGAGACCCAGTACTTC

V: TRBV19
size: NA
J: TRBJ2-7
D: NA
CDR3: CAVGGSSYEQYF
DNA: TGTGCCGTCGGGGGAAGCTCCTACGAGCAGTACTTC

V: TRBV29-1
size: NA
J: TRBJ1-2
D: NA
CDR3: CSVEVGSYYGYTF
DNA: TGCAGCGTTGAAGTGGGTAGCTACTATGGCTACACCTTC

V: TRBV30
size: NA
J: TRBJ2-3
D: NA
CDR3: CAWSVIAYSTDTQYF
DNA: TGTGCCTGGAGTGTCATAGCGTATAGCACAGATACGCAGTATTTT

V: TRBV2
size: few
J: TRBJ1-1
D: NA
CDR3: CASSVGNTEAFF
DNA: TGTGCCAGCAGTGTGGGCAACACTGAAGCTTTCTTT

V: TRBV5-1
size: NA
J: TRBJ1-6
D: TRBD1
CDR3: CASRPGTDHSPLHF
DNA: TGCGCCAGCAGACCCGGGACAGACCATTCACCCCTTCACTTT

V: TRBV7-2
size: NA
J: TRBJ2-5
D: TRBD1
CDR3: CASSPDRAQNLGETQYF
DNA: TGTGCCAGCAGCCCAGACAGGGCCCAGAACCTCGGGGAGACCCAGTACTTC

V: TRBV4-1
size: NA
J: TRBJ1-1
D: NA
CDR3: CATRGGTEAFF
DNA: TGCGCAACCAGAGGAGGCACTGAAGCTTTCTTT

V: TRBV27
size: NA
J: TRBJ1-5
D: TRBD1
CDR3: CASRLSGTGVQPQHF
DNA: TGTGCCAGCCGTTTATCCGGGACAGGGGTTCAGCCCCAGCATTTT

V: TRBV19
size: NA
J: TRBJ2-7
D: TRBD1
CDR3: CASSMVGGQQYF
DNA: TGTGCCAGTAGTATGGTAGGGGGCCAGCAGTACTTC

V: TRBV18
size: NA
J: TRBJ2-5
D: NA
CDR3: CASSPGQKETQYF
DNA: TGTGCCAGCTCACCCGGACAGAAAGAGACCCAGTACTTC

V: TRBV29-1
size: NA
J: TRBJ1-2
D: TRBD1
CDR3: CSVEPPGGRGYGYTF
DNA: TGCAGCGTTGAACCCCCAGGGGGCCGGGGGTATGGCTACACCTTC

V: TRBV16
size: medium-sized
J: TRBJ1-2
D: NA
CDR3: CASSPTELYGYTF
DNA: TGTGCCAGCAGCCCGACAGAACTCTATGGCTACACCTTC

V: TRBV10-3
size: NA
J: TRBJ2-5
D: TRBD2
CDR3: CATHGPSRVAGGQETQYF
DNA: TGTGCCACCCATGGCCCCTCTCGAGTAGCGGGGGGCCAAGAGACCCAGTACTTC

V: TRBV5-8
size: NA
J: TRBJ2-1
D: NA
CDR3: CASSLAWGRGLDNEQFF
DNA: TGTGCCAGCAGCTTGGCGTGGGGTCGAGGGTTGGACAATGAGCAGTTCTTC

V: TRBV5-6
size: NA
J: TRBJ1-1
D: TRBD1
CDR3: CASSLRQGVTEAFF
DNA: TGTGCCAGCAGCTTGAGACAGGGCGTAACTGAAGCTTTCTTT